This T cell receptor beta chain was captured in a study of blood T cells in healthy people across ages. Study at large: About one barcoded beta molecule per two T cells was the capture yield of template switching.

With a J-beta primer mix and a sample-barcoded 5' primer, a second PCR ran about 6 to 11 cycles. From the 5' RACE reads, TCRdb called clonotypes with MiXCR, one entry per CDR3 protein. The sample holds approximately 2,000,000 distinct CDR3 sequences, approximately 40% seen once. Germline-derived CDR1 and CDR2 are DFQATT and SNEGSKA (reference sequence). The CDR3 runs to 17 residues. V gave up 0 bases and J gave up 2 bases, with 18 bases separating them. Study-wide results and limits: Aged donors had fewer naive CD4+ cells and lower diversity than long-lived donors. Unsorted PBMC input precluded a conclusive naive versus antigen-experienced comparison.

Concerning this clonotype itself: The antigen is not known.

Source material: blood. The origin of this receptor is a human donor in good health. The V and J genes are TRBV20-1 and TRBJ2-3, with D perhaps matching TRBD2 (6 bases). In DNA, the CDR3 is TGCAGTGCTAGAGATTGGTCCCGCGGGGTGTTCACAGATACGCAGTATTTT. Protein product: CSARDWSRGVFTDTQYF.